This T cell receptor (beta chain) was documented in a study of blood T cell repertoires in COVID-19. Using immunoSEQ multiplex PCR, the repertoire was profiled, and TCRdb retains in-frame clones only, with some absent. The table shows tens of thousands of clones, with about 90% occurring only once. Sequences were obtained from peripheral blood. This receptor was taken from a man of 80 years or more with acute or convalescent COVID-19.

The DNA of the CDR3 is TGTGCCAGCAGTTTAAGCCCAGGACAGGGGAAGCAGTTCTTC. Translated, it gives CASSLSPGQGKQFF. This chain uses TRBV28 with TRBJ2-1, with 9 bases that match TRBD1. CDR3 length equals 14 residues. CDR1 and CDR2 (germline): MDHEN, SYDVKM. Losses at the gene ends were 2 bases for V and 11 bases for J; bases not matched to a gene: 7.